This T cell receptor beta chain was identified in a study of blood T cells in healthy people across ages. Healthy Russian Caucasian donors spanned ages about 6 to 100 years. PCR was performed a second time for about 7 to 12 cycles using a sample-barcoded 5' primer and a J-beta primer mix. TCRdb re-derived calls from the 5' RACE reads in MiXCR, one entry per CDR3 protein. The sample lists more than 650,000 distinct CDR3 sequences, 20% to 30% occurring once. A further study also used this sample, focusing on T cells of mothers and their children.

The source is a boy younger than 18 in good health. The sequencing input was blood.

The CDR3 loop reads CASPPRKTHFTGELFF. CDR3 coding DNA: TGTGCCAGCCCCCCCCGAAAAACCCATTTCACCGGGGAGCTGTTTTTT. The chain links TRBV7-9 to TRBJ2-2; D is ambiguous. V lost 8 bases and J 4 bases, leaving 20 bases between the germline ends. The length of the CDR3 is 16 residues. CDR1 and CDR2 (germline): SEHNR, FQNEAQ (reference sequence).